The sequence of this T cell receptor beta chain was determined in a study of CD8+ T cells in alopecia areata. Study-wide points: Mice gave a clearer picture of TCR sharing than patients did, possibly for HLA-related reasons. Elevated clonality characterized lesional scalp relative to normal scalp, particularly in alopecia totalis/universalis.

Treatment here: oral pan-JAK inhibitor, 5-10 mg twice daily. The sequencing template was cDNA reverse transcribed from extracted RNA. Method: immunoSEQ multiplex PCR; TCRdb's copy keeps in-frame clones and lacks some. The sample carries about 200,000 clones, about three fifths recorded once. Remarks on this clone: Its antigen is as yet unknown.

Sequences were derived from CD4+ T cells sorted from blood, sampled between weeks 49 and 50, from a patient treated with tofacitinib. The TCR sequence derives from a human donor with alopecia areata.

CDR3 coding DNA: TGTGCCAGCAGCCCCCCCCTACATGGCTACACCTTC. Encoded protein: CASSPPLHGYTF. The gene calls are TRBV7-9 and TRBJ1-2; D remains ambiguous. This CDR3 is 12 amino acids long. Germline V gene sequence: CDR1 SEHNR, CDR2 FQNEAQ (reference sequence). V shed 5 bases and J shed 6 bases, with 10 bases lying between them.